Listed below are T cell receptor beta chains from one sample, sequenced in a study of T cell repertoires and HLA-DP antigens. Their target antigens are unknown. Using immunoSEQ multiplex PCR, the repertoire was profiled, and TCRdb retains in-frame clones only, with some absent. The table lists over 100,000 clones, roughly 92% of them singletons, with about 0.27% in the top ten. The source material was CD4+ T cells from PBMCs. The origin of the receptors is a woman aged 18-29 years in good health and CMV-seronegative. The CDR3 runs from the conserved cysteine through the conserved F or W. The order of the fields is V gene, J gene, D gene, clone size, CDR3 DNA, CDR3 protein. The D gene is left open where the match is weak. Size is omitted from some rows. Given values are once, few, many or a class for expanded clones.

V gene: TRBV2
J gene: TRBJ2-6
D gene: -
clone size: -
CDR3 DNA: TGTGCCGGGTGGACAGCCACTGGGGCCAACGTCCTGACTTTC
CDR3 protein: CAGWTATGANVLTF

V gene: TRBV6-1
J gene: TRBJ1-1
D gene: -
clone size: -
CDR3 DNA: TGTGCCAGCGGCAAGGGGGGGAACACTGAAGCTTTCTTT
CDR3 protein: CASGKGGNTEAFF

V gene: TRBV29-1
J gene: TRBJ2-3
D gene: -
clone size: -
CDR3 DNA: TGCAGCGTTGTTCGGTTGGCAGGGTTCCGTCCGGGCACAGATACGCAGTATTTT
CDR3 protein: CSVVRLAGFRPGTDTQYF

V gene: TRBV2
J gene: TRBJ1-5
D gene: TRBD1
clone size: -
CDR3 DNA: TGTGCCAGCAGTGAGTGTCCTCGCAGGGGGGGATCGTGCAATCAGCCCCAGCATTTT
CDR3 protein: CASSECPRRGGSCNQPQHF

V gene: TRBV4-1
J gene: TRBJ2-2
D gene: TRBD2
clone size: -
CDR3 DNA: TGCGCCAGCAGCCAAGGCGGGGGAGCCGGGGAGCTGTTTTTT
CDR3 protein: CASSQGGGAGELFF

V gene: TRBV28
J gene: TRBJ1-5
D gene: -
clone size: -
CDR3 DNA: TGTGCCAGCAGTTTAATGTTCAGTTGGAATCAGCCCCAGCATTTT
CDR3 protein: CASSLMFSWNQPQHF

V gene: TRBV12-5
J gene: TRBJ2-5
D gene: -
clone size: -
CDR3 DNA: TGTGCTAGTGGTATGGGGAAACGGGACGTCGGGACCCAGTACTTC
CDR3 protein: CASGMGKRDVGTQYF

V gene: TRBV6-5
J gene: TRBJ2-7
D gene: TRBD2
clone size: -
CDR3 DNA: TGTGCCAGCAGTCGGACTAGCCCCCACGAGCAGTACTTC
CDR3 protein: CASSRTSPHEQYF

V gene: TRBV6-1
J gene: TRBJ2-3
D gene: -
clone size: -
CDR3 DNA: TGTGCCAGCAGTGAGGGGGATAGGGTCCCAGATACGCAGTATTTT
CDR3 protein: CASSEGDRVPDTQYF

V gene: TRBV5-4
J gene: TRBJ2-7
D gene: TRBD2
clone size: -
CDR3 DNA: TGTGCCAGCAGCCAAAGGACTAGCGGGATAGGAGGTCGCGAGCAGTACTTC
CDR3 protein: CASSQRTSGIGGREQYF

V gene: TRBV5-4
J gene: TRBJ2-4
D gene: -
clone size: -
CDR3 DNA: TGTGCCAGCAGCTTGGCCGGGGGGCGCAACATTCAGTACTTC
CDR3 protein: CASSLAGGRNIQYF

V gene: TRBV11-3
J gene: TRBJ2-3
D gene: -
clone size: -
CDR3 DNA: TGTGCCAGCAGCTTAGATCAGGGGCCCCAGAGCGGTACGCAGTATTTT
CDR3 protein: CASSLDQGPQSGTQYF

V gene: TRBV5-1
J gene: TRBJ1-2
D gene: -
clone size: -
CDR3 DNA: TGCGCCAGCAGCACGGACGGAGGCTATGGCTACACCTTC
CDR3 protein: CASSTDGGYGYTF

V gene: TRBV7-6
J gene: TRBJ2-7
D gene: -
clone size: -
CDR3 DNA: TGTGCCAGCAGCCGACTTGGCGGGTCGGTCTACGAGCAGTACTTC
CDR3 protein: CASSRLGGSVYEQYF

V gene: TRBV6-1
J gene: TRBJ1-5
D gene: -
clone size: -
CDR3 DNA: TGTGCCAGCAGTGGCAGGGGTAGCAATCAGCCCCAGCATTTT
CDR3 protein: CASSGRGSNQPQHF

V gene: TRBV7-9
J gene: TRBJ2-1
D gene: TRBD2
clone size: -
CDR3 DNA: TGTGCCAGCAGCTTTAAACTAGCGGGGGGGCGGAGCTCCTACAATGAGCAGTTCTTC
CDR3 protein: CASSFKLAGGRSSYNEQFF

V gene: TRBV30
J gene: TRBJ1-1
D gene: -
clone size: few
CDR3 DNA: TGTGCCTGGACCTCCGACAGAGGCACTGAAGCTTTCTTT
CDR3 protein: CAWTSDRGTEAFF

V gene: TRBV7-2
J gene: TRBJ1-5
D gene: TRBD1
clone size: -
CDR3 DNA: TGTGCCAGCAGCTCCCCTCTTTATGGGGGACAGGCATACAATCAGCCCCAGCATTTT
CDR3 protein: CASSSPLYGGQAYNQPQHF

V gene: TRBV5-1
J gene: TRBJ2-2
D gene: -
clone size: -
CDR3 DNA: TGCGCCAGCAGCTTGGTACGGAGACAGACCATACGCACCGGGGAGCTGTTTTTT
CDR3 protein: CASSLVRRQTIRTGELFF

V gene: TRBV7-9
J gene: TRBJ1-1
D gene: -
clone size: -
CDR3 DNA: TGTGCCAGCAGCATACTCAGGGGCGACACTGAAGCTTTCTTT
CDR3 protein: CASSILRGDTEAFF

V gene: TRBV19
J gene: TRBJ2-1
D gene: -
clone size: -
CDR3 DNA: TGTGCCAGTAGTATAGGGCGGCGGTTTATCGATGAGCAGTTCTTC
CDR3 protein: CASSIGRRFIDEQFF

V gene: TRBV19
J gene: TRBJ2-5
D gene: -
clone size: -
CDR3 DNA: TGTGCCAGTAGTATCTCCAGGGACGGGACCCAGTACTTC
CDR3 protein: CASSISRDGTQYF

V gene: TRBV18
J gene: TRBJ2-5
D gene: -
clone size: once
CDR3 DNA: TGTGCCAGCTCACCAGGCACCCGCGGGGAGACCCAGTACTTC
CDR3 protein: CASSPGTRGETQYF

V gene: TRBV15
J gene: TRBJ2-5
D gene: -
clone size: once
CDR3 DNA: TGTGCCACCAGCAGAGGGGGGCTGGAGACCCAGTACTTC
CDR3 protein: CATSRGGLETQYF

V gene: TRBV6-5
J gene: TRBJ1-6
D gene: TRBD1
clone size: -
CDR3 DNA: TGTGCCGGCCGGGACAGCAATAATTCACCCCTCCACTTT
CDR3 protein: CAGRDSNNSPLHF

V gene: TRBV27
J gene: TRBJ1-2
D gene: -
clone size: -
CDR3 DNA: TGTGCCAGCAGTTCTGACGGGAACTATGGCTACACCTTC
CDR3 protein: CASSSDGNYGYTF

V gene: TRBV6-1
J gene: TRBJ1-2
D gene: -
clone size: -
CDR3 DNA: TGTGCCAGCATCCCGTCGGGGGGCAATGGCTACACCTTC
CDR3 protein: CASIPSGGNGYTF

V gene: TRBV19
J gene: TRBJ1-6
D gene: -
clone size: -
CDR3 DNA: TGTGCCAGTAGTAACTCAGGGACGCGGTCACCCCTCCACTTT
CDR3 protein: CASSNSGTRSPLHF

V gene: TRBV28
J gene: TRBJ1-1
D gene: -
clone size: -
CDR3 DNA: TGTGCCAGCAGCGGCCACCTCGGGGTGAGCACTGAAGCTTTCTTT
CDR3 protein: CASSGHLGVSTEAFF

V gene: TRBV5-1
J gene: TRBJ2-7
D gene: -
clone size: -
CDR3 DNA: TGCGCCAGCAGCTTGTCTCTAGGGGCGGGAGAGCAGTACTTC
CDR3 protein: CASSLSLGAGEQYF

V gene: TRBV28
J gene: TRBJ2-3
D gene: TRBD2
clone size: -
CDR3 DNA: TGTGCCAGCACCTCTAGCGGGGGGCCCCCAGATACGCAGTATTTT
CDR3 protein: CASTSSGGPPDTQYF

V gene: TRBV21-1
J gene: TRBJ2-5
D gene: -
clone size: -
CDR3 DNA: TGTGCCAGGAGGGGGAAGGGCCTAAAAAAGGAAGAGACCCAGTACTTC
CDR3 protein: CARRGKGLKKEETQYF

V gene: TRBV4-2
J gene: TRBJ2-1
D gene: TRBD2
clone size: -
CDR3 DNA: TGTGCCAGCAGCAACTCTAGCGGATACAATGAGCAGTTCTTC
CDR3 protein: CASSNSSGYNEQFF

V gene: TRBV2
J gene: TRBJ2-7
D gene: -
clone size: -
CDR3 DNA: TGTGCCAGCAGTGAAGAGTGGATCGGACAGTACTTC
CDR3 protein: CASSEEWIGQYF

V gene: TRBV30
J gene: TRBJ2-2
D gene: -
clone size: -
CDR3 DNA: TGTGCCTGGACCACCGCCCCAGCCACCGGGGAGCTGTTTTTT
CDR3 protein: CAWTTAPATGELFF